The present T cell receptor (beta chain) was sequenced within a study of identical twins. Findings and caveats of the study: Out-of-frame alpha sequences shared between twins exhibited an excess of low generation probability.

As to this clonotype: Its matching antigen is unknown.

Healthy Caucasian individuals made up all the donors. Each CDR3 protein is one row after TCRdb ran MiXCR on the 5' RACE reads. The sample yields some 460,000 distinct CDR3 sequences, 14% seen once. The sample was also linked to a second study, of yellow fever vaccine responses in identical twins.

The clonotype comes from a woman younger than 30 in good health. The sample consisted of CD4+ T cells sorted from blood.

DNA for the CDR3: TGTGCCAGCAGCTCAATCAAGGACAGGGGCCCCTACAATGAGCAGTTCTTC. This encodes CASSSIKDRGPYNEQFF. V usage is TRBV5-6 and J usage is TRBJ2-1; 9 positions match TRBD1. The CDR3 totals 17 residues. Trimming removed 3 bases from V and 2 bases from J; junction bases left unmatched: 9. The germline CDR1 and CDR2 sequences are SGHDT and YYEEEE.